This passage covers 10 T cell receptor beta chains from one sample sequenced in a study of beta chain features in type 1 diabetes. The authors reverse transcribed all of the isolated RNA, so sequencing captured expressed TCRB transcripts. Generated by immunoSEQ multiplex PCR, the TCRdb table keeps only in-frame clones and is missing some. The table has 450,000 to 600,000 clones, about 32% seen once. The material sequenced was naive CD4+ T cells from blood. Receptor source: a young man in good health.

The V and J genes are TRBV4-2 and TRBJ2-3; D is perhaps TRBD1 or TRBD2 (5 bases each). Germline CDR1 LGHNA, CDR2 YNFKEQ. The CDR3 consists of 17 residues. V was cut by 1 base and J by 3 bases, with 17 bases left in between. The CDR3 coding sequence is TGTGCCAGCAGCCAAGGGGCAGGGACGCACTTAACAGATACGCAGTATTTT. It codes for CASSQGAGTHLTDTQYF.

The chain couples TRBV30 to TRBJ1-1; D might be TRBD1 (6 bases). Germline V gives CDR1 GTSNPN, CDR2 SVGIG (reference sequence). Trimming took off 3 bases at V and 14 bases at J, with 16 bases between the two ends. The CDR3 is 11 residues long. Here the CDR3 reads CAWSGGGYRFF. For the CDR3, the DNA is TGTGCCTGGAGCGGGGGCGGATATCGGTTCTTT.

The CDR3 region is CASSFQGLNTEAFF. Here the CDR3 DNA reads TGTGCCAGCAGCTTTCAGGGTCTAAACACTGAAGCTTTCTTT. This sequence joins TRBV7-9 and TRBJ1-1, with D maybe TRBD1 (5 bases). This CDR3 contains 14 residues. Germline assignment: CDR1 SEHNR and CDR2 FQNEAQ (reference sequence). V was trimmed by 3 bases and J by 2 bases, leaving 10 bases between them.

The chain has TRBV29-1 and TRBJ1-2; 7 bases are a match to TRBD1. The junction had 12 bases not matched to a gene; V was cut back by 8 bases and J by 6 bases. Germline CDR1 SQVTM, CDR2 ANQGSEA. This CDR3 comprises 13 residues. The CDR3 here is CSTSPAGGNGYTF. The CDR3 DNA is TGCAGCACCTCCCCGGCAGGGGGTAATGGCTACACCTTC.

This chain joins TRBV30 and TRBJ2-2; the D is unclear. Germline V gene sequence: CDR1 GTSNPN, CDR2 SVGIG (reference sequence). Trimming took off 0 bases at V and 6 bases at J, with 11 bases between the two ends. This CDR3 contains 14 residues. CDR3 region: CAWSVRIQSGELFF. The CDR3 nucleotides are TGTGCCTGGAGTGTACGGATTCAGTCCGGGGAGCTGTTTTTT.

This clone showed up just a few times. CDR3 coding DNA: TGTGCCAGCAGCTTAGAGCGGTGGCTAGCGAGCGAGCAGTACTTC. Translated: CASSLERWLASEQYF. The chain combines TRBV7-8 with TRBJ2-7; TRBD2 might be the D (6 bases). The germline gives CDR1 SGHVS, CDR2 FQNEAQ. This CDR3 has 15 amino acids. V was cut by 1 base and J by 6 bases, with 16 bases left in between.

The CDR3 DNA is TGTGCCAGCAGCTTAGCGCGGGCGGGAGCCGACCGGACCCAGTACTTC. This codes for CASSLARAGADRTQYF. V usage is TRBV7-2 and J usage is TRBJ2-5, with 7 positions matching TRBD2. The CDR3 has 16 residues. The germline gives CDR1 SGHTA, CDR2 FQGNSA. V dropped 0 bases and J dropped 7; count of bases not matched to a gene: 11. The full variable domain, completed using reference TRBV7-2 and TRBJ2-5, is GAGVSQSPSNKVTEKGKDVELRCDPISGHTALYWYRQSLGQGLEFLIYFQGNSAPDKSGLPSDRFSAERTGGSVSTLTIQRTQQEDSAVYLCASSLARAGADRTQYFGPGTRLLVL.

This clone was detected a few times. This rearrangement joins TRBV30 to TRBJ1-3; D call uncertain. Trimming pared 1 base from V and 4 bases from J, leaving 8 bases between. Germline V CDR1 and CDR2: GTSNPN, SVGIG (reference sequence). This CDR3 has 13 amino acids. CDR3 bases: TGTGCCTGGAGTGGCAGGCTGGGAAACACCATATATTTT. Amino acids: CAWSGRLGNTIYF.

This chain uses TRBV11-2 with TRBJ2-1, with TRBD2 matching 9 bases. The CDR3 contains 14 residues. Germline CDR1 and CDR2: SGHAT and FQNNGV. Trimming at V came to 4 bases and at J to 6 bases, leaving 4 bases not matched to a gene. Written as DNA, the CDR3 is TGTGCCAGCAGCTCGCTAGCGGGATTCAATGAGCAGTTCTTC. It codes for CASSSLAGFNEQFF.

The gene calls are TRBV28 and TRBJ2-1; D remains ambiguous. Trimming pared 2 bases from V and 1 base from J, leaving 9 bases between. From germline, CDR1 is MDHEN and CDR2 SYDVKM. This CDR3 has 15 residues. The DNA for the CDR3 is TGTGCCAGCAGTTTAGCCGCGACTTCCTACAATGAGCAGTTCTTC. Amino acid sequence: CASSLAATSYNEQFF.